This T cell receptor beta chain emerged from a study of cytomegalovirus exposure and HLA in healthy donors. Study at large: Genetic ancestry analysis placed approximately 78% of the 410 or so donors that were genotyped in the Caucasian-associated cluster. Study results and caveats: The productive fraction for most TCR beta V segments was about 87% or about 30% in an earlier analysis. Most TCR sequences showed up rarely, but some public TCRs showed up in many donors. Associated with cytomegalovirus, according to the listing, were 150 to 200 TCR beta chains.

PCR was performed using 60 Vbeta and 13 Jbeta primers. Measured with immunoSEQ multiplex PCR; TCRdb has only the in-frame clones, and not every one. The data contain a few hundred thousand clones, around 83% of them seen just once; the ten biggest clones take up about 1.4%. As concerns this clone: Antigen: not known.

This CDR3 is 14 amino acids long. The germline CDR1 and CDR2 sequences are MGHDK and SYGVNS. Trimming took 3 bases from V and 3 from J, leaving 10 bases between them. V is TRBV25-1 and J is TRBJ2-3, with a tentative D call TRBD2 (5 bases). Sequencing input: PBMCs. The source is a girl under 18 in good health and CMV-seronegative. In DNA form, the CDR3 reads TGTGCCAGCAGTGACCTCGGGGAGACAGATACGCAGTATTTT. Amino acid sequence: CASSDLGETDTQYF. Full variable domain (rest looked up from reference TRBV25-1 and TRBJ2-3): EADIYQTPRYLVIGTGKKITLECSQTMGHDKMYWYQQDPGMELHLIHYSYGVNSTEKGDLSSESTVSRIRTEHFPLTLESARPSHTSQYLCASSDLGETDTQYFGPGTRLTVL.